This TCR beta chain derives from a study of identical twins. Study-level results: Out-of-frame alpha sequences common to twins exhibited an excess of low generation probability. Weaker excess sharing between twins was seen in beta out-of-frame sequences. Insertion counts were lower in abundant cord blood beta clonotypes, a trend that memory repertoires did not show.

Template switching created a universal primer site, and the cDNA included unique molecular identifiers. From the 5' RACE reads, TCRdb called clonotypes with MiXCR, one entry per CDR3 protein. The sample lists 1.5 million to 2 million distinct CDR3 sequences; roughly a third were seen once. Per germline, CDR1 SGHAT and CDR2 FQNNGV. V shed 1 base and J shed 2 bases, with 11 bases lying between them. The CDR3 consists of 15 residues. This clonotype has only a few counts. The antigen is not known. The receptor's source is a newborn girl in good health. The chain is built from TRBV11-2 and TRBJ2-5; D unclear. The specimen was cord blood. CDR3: CASSLVSSPQETQYF. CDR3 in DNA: TGTGCCAGCAGCTTAGTGTCATCCCCACAAGAGACCCAGTACTTC.